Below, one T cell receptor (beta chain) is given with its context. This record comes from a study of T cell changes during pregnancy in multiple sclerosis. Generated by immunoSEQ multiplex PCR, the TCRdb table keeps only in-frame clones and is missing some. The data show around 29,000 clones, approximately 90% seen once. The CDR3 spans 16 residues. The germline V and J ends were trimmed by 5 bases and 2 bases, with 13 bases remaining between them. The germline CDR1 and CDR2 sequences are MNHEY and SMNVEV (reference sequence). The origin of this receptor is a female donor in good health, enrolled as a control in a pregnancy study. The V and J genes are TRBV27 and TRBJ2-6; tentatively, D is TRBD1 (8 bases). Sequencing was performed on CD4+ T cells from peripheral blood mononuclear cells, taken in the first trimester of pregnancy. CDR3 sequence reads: CASSTGGGPGANVLTF. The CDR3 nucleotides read TGTGCCAGCAGTACAGGGGGGGGTCCTGGGGCCAACGTCCTGACTTTC.